The 19 T cell receptor beta chains in this list originate from one sample, sequenced in a study of tissue T cells after allogeneic stem cell transplantation (dated by TCRdb to the early 2020s). The receptor library was made with the immunoSEQ multiplex PCR assay. TCRdb took over this immuneACCESS table, retaining in-frame rearrangements with V and J assigned. Such tables are incomplete; in checked studies, under half of the missing clones stem from an unresolved V gene, and the remainder is unexplained. This sample comprises around 8,700 clones, 40% to 45% of them detected only once. 1.4% to 1.5% of the sample goes to the ten largest clones. This sample's time point label indicates: mouse harvest day 7 after allogeneic transplant. Mouse grafts consisting of 10^7 T-cell-depleted bone marrow cells combined with 10^6 splenic CD5+ T cells were administered by tail vein injection. Sequencing used skin. The receptors were gathered from a female BALB/c mouse given C57BL/6 T cells with graft-versus-host disease after an allogeneic hematopoietic cell transplant.

Of note for this clone: Germline and genes: mouse. The sequence runs out 1 residue before the end of the CDR3; the remainder is reconstructed from the germline J gene. The chain joins TRBV20 to TRBJ2-5; D remains unclear. Trimming shortened V by 1 base and J by 3 bases, and 5 bases separated the two germline ends. This CDR3 has 12 residues. CDR1 is GFQATS and CDR2 is STVNSAI in the germline V gene. The CDR3 reads CGARVKQDTQYF. Partial CDR3 DNA: TGTGGTGCTAGGGTCAAGCAAGACACCCAGTAC. The full variable domain, completed using reference TRBV20 and TRBJ2-5, is GALVYQYPRRTICKSGTSMRMECQAVGFQATSVAWYRQSPQKTFELIALSTVNSAIKYEQNFTQEKFPISHPNLSFSSMTVLNAYLEDRGLYLCGARVKQDTQYFGPGTRLLVL.

Concerning this clone itself: Genes and germline are mouse. With the read ending 1 residue before the CDR3 end, the germline J gene is used to fill in that end. This chain uses TRBV26 with TRBJ2-4; TRBD2 matches at 9 bases. Germline lookup yields CDR1 KGHPV and CDR2 FQNQEV (reference sequence). CDR3 length: 14 residues. J gave up 5 bases and V 3 bases, and 3 bases lay outside the gene matches. CDR3 in amino acids: CASSLDWGSNTLYF. The DNA read from the CDR3 is TGTGCCAGCAGTCTCGACTGGGGGTCAAACACCTTGTAC.

This clone has a handful of counts. Gene names are mouse gene names. The read gets to within 1 residue of the CDR3 end, and the germline J gene fills in the rest. The gene calls are TRBV12-2 and TRBJ2-7; TRBD1 or TRBD2 may be the D gene (6 bases each). The CDR3 sequence is 13 residues long. The germline V and J ends were trimmed by 0 bases and 6 bases, with 11 bases remaining between them. CDR1 and CDR2 (germline): SGHLS, HYDKME. Partial CDR3 DNA: TGTGCCAGCTCTCTCGAGGGGGGAGGTGAACAGTAC. It is translated as CASSLEGGGEQY. The whole CDR3 reads CASSLEGGGEQYF. Full variable domain (outside the CDR3, taken from reference TRBV12-2 and TRBJ2-7): NSGVVQSPRYIIKGKGERSILKCIPISGHLSVAWYQQTQGQELKFFIQHYDKMERDKGNLPSRFSVQQFDDYHSEMNMSALELEDSAVYFCASSLEGGGEQYFGPGTRLTVL.

This clone came up a few times. Mouse names are used for the genes. The read finishes 1 residue shy of the CDR3 end, and the germline J gene is used to complete it. The chain couples TRBV16 to TRBJ2-7; D is possibly TRBD1 (6 bases). Germline loops: CDR1 SGHSA, CDR2 FRNQAP. V lost 2 bases to trimming and J lost 4 bases, with 9 bases between them. The CDR3 contains 13 residues. CDR3 protein: CASSLRDNYEQYF. The sequenced part of the CDR3 DNA is TGTGCAAGCAGCTTACGGGACAATTATGAACAGTAC.

In this sample, this clone turned up once. Genes and germline are mouse. The read halts 1 residue ahead of the CDR3 end, with the missing end drawn from the germline J gene. This sample includes further DNA sequences coding for the same CDR3. This sequence joins TRBV26 and TRBJ1-1; D call uncertain. The V gene lost 3 bases and the J gene lost 0 bases, with 5 bases spanning the gap. CDR1 and CDR2 (germline): KGHPV, FQNQEV (reference sequence). CDR3 length: 13 residues. This CDR3 is CASSLTANTEVFF. CDR3 bases read: TGTGCCAGCAGTCTAACAGCAAACACAGAAGTCTTC.

Details on this clone: Gene names refer to mouse genes. The read ends 1 residue before the CDR3 terminus; that terminus is restored from the germline J gene. The sample carries other DNA sequences with the same CDR3. This chain connects TRBV26 to TRBJ2-3; the D is unclear. Germline CDR1 and CDR2: KGHPV and FQNQEV (reference sequence). The CDR3 spans 12 residues. The V and J ends lost 3 bases and 0 bases respectively, with 1 base between them. CDR3 amino acids: CASSLSAETLYF. The CDR3 bases that were read are TGTGCCAGCAGTCTAAGTGCAGAAACGCTGTAT.

As concerns this clone: Gene names follow the mouse nomenclature. Coverage ceases 1 residue before the CDR3 finishes, and the germline J gene fills in the end. The chain couples TRBV16 to TRBJ2-4; TRBD2 matches at 8 bases. The trim removed 3 bases at V and 4 bases at J, leaving 3 bases unmatched. Germline V gives CDR1 SGHSA, CDR2 FRNQAP. The CDR3 loop spans 14 amino acids. CDR3 DNA, as far as it was read: TGTGCAAGCAGCTTGATGGGGGGGGAAAACACCTTGTAC. Protein product: CASSLMGGENTLY. The full CDR3 is CASSLMGGENTLYF. Looking up the rest from reference TRBV16 and TRBJ2-4 gives the full variable domain: NAGVIQTPRHKVTGKGQEATLWCEPISGHSAVFWYRQTIVQGLEFLTYFRNQAPIDDSGMPKERFSAQMPNQSHSTLKIQSTQPQDSAVYLCASSLMGGENTLYFGAGTRLSVL.

Concerning this clone: Gene names follow the mouse nomenclature. Coverage ceases 1 residue before the CDR3 finishes, and the germline J gene fills in the end. V usage is TRBV12-2 and J usage is TRBJ2-5, with 7 bases identical to TRBD1. Germline V gene data show CDR1 as SGHLS and CDR2 as HYDKME. Trimming removed 0 bases from V and 4 bases from J; junction bases left unmatched: 3. The CDR3 runs to 14 residues. CDR3: CASSLGTAKDTQYF. The sequenced part of the CDR3 DNA is TGTGCCAGCTCTCTCGGGACAGCCAAAGACACCCAGTAC.

Remarks on this clone: Genes and germline are mouse. The missing CDR3 end, 1 residue past where the read stops, is filled in from the germline J gene. This sequence joins TRBV26 and TRBJ1-6; D might be TRBD1 (6 bases). TRBJ1-6 belongs to the ORF category, with a function that is uncertain. Trimming removed 4 bases at V and 1 base at J, with 11 bases between. Germline lookup yields CDR1 KGHPV and CDR2 FQNQEV (reference sequence). The CDR3 extends over 16 amino acids. The DNA read from the CDR3 is TGTGCCAGCAGTCCGCGGGACACCTCCTATAATTCGCCCCTCTAC. Translated, it gives CASSPRDTSYNSPLY. In full, the CDR3 is CASSPRDTSYNSPLYF.

A word on this clone: Here the gene names and germline are mouse. The CDR3 end falls 1 residue outside the read, so it is completed with the germline J gene. The chain employs TRBV19 and TRBJ2-1, with D tentatively TRBD1 (7 bases). The CDR3 is 14 amino acids. Per germline, CDR1 FNHDT and CDR2 SITEND (reference sequence). V shed 0 bases and J shed 7 bases, with 11 bases lying between them. The CDR3 bases that were read are TGTGCCAGCAGTATAGCGGCAGGGGGGGCTGAGCAGTTC. Translation: CASSIAAGGAEQF. The full CDR3 sequence reads CASSIAAGGAEQFF. The whole variable domain, remainder taken from reference TRBV19 and TRBJ2-1, is GGIITQTPKFLIGQEGQKLTLKCQQNFNHDTMYWYRQDSGKGLRLIYYSITENDLQKGDLSEGYDASREKKSSFSLTVTSAQKNEMAVFLCASSIAAGGAEQFFGPGTRLTVL.

This clone was observed a few times. Mouse gene names and germline throughout. The CDR3 goes on 1 residue after the read ends, and that part is filled in from the germline J gene. The chain is built from TRBV1 and TRBJ2-5, with D uncertain. Trimming left V 4 bases short and J 1 base short, with 0 bases between. The germline V gene encodes CDR1 NSQYPW and CDR2 LRSPGD (reference sequence). This CDR3 spans 11 amino acids. The part of the CDR3 DNA that was read is TGCACCTGCAGTGACCAAGACACCCAGTAC. Its translation is CTCSDQDTQY. The full-length CDR3 reads as CTCSDQDTQYF. The full variable domain, its missing parts supplied by reference TRBV1 and TRBJ2-5, is VTLLEQNPRWRLVPRGQAVNLRCILKNSQYPWMSWYQQDLQKQLQWLFTLRSPGDKEVKSLPGADYLATRVTDTELRLQVANMSQGRTLYCTCSDQDTQYFGPGTRLLVL.

Remarks on this clone: Gene names and germline refer to mouse. The missing CDR3 end, 1 residue past where the read stops, is filled in from the germline J gene. The V and J genes are TRBV20 and TRBJ2-4; D is undetermined. V was pared by 0 bases and J by 1 base, with 5 bases between. CDR3 length equals 13 residues. Per germline, CDR1 GFQATS and CDR2 STVNSAI. The CDR3 sequence: CGARDRGQNTLYF. The part of the CDR3 DNA that was read is TGTGGTGCTAGGGATCGGGGTCAAAACACCTTGTAC.

For this clone: The listed genes are named as in mouse. Read data end 1 residue before the CDR3 end; the end is taken from the germline J gene. The chain is built from TRBV23 and TRBJ2-2; the D segment call TRBD2 is taken from the table without a DNA check. The germline V gene has CDR1 KGHTA and CDR2 FQNQQP. This CDR3 has 16 residues. CDR3 DNA (partial): TGCTCCAGCAGTCAAAGACTGGGGGCAAACACCGGGCAGCTCTAC. Encoded protein: CSSSQRLGANTGQLY. The whole CDR3 sequence reads CSSSQRLGANTGQLYF.

Concerning this clone: One end of the junction varies from germline; a read error may be responsible. Gene names and germline refer to mouse. The CDR3 end lies 1 residue beyond the end of the read and is filled in from the germline J gene. The chain recombines TRBV13-1 with TRBJ2-5; weak D call: TRBD1 (6 bases). The CDR3 contains 14 residues. Germline CDR1 reads NSHNY; CDR2 reads SYGAGN. The CDR3 protein is CASSVQGYQGTQYF. Incomplete CDR3 DNA: TGTGCCAGCAGTGTCCAGGGGTACCAAGGCACCCAGTAC.

This clone was found a few times. Gene names follow the mouse nomenclature. Read coverage stops 1 residue before the CDR3 terminus; the germline J gene supplies the remainder. The chain couples TRBV26 to TRBJ1-4; the D gene is possibly TRBD1 (6 bases). The CDR3 is made up of 15 amino acids. V was pared by 4 bases and J by 0 bases, with 9 bases between. CDR1 and CDR2 (germline): KGHPV, FQNQEV (reference sequence). The CDR3 DNA, read in part, is TGTGCCAGCAGTCGGCAGGGGATTTCCAACGAAAGATTATTT. Protein: CASSRQGISNERLF. The CDR3 as a whole reads CASSRQGISNERLFF.

Note on this clone: The germline and genes are mouse ones. The read gets to within 1 residue of the CDR3 end, and the germline J gene fills in the rest. The V call is TRBV26, the J call TRBJ1-2; D may be TRBD1 (5 bases). This CDR3 is 12 amino acids long. Per germline, CDR1 KGHPV and CDR2 FQNQEV (reference sequence). V gave up 5 bases and J gave up 6 bases, with 10 bases separating them. The part of the CDR3 DNA that was read is TGTGCCAGCAGTGTGGTGGGGCCCGACTACACC. Its translation: CASSVVGPDYT. The whole CDR3 region reads CASSVVGPDYTF.

This clone was counted only a few times. Germline and genes: mouse. Sequencing ends 1 residue short of the CDR3 end; the germline J gene provides the rest. The rearrangement uses TRBV26 and TRBJ1-4; the match to TRBD1 covers 9 bases. Per the germline V gene, CDR1 is KGHPV and CDR2 is FQNQEV (reference sequence). The J segment lost 3 bases and the V segment lost 4 bases, leaving 6 bases of the junction unmatched. This CDR3 has 16 residues. The DNA read from the CDR3 is TGTGCCAGCAGTCCTCACAGGGGGCGTACCAACGAAAGATTATTT. Translated: CASSPHRGRTNERLF. The whole CDR3 protein reads CASSPHRGRTNERLFF.

A note on this clone: The germline and genes are mouse ones. Read data end 1 residue before the CDR3 end; the end is taken from the germline J gene. V is TRBV31 and J is TRBJ2-3; D is perhaps TRBD1 (7 bases). The V end lost 0 bases, the J end lost 3 bases, and 13 bases lay between the germline ends. Germline CDR1 is GKSSPN and CDR2 is SITVG. There are 15 residues in the CDR3. The covered CDR3 bases are TGTGCCTGGAGTCTAGAGGGGGCGCGGGCAGAAACGCTGTAT. The encoded protein is CAWSLEGARAETLY. The full CDR3 is CAWSLEGARAETLYF.

This clone was observed a few times. Gene labels here are mouse ones. The read ends 1 residue shy of where the CDR3 ends; the end is completed using the germline J gene. The gene calls are TRBV3 and TRBJ2-7; 11 bases match TRBD2. There are 15 residues in the CDR3. Germline values: CDR1 SNHLY, CDR2 FYNGKV (reference sequence). V gave up 4 bases and J gave up 0 bases; unmatched junction bases: 2. CDR3 sequence: CASSSDWGGSYEQYF. CDR3 DNA (partial): TGTGCCAGCAGCTCCGACTGGGGGGGCTCCTATGAACAGTAC.